The entry below gives a single T cell receptor (beta chain) sequence along with its context. This specimen comes from a study of OX40 agonist ivuxolimab in advanced cancers. Sequenced by immunoSEQ multiplex PCR; TCRdb stores in-frame clones only, minus some. Of roughly 150,000 clones listed, under 95% were seen once; the top ten hold approximately 0.3%. Trimming shortened V by 5 bases and J by 0 bases, and 10 bases separated the two germline ends. The CDR3 contains 14 residues. The V gene's germline CDR1 is MNHEY and CDR2 SMNVEV (reference sequence). V usage is TRBV27 and J usage is TRBJ1-1; D remains unclear. The receptor was derived from an adult with an advanced solid tumor such as melanoma, head and neck, liver or kidney cancer. The starting material was CD4+ or CD8+ T cells sorted from blood, obtained in a trial of the OX40 agonist ivuxolimab. The DNA for the CDR3 is TGTGCCAGCAGTCGATCAGTGTTGAACACTGAAGCTTTCTTT. Protein product: CASSRSVLNTEAFF.